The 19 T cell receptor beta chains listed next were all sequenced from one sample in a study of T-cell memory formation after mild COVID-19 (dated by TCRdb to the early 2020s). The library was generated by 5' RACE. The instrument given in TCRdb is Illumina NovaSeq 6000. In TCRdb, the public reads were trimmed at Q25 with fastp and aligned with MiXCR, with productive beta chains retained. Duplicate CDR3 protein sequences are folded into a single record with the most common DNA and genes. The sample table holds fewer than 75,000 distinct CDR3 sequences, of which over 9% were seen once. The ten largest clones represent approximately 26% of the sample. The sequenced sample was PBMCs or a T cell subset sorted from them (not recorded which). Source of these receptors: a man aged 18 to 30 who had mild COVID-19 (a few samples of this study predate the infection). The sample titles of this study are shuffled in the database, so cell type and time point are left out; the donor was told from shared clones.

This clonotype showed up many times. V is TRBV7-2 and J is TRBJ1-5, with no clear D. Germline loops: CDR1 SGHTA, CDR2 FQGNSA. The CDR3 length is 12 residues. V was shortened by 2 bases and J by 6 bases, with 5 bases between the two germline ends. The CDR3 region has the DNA TGTGCCAGCAGCTTACTGGGTCAGCCCCAGCATTTT. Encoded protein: CASSLLGQPQHF.

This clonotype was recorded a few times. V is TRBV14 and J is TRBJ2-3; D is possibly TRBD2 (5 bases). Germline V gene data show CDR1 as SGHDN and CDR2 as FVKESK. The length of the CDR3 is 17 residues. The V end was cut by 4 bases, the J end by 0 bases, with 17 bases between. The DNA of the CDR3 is TGTGCCAGCAGCCCGAGATCAGGCGGGCCTAGCACAGATACGCAGTATTTT. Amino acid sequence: CASSPRSGGPSTDTQYF.

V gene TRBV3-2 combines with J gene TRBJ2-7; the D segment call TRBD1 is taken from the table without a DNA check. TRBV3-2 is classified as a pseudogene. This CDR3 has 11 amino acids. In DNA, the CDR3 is TGTGCCAGCAGCCAAGCCGGGGAGCAGTACGTC. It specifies CASSQAGEQYV.

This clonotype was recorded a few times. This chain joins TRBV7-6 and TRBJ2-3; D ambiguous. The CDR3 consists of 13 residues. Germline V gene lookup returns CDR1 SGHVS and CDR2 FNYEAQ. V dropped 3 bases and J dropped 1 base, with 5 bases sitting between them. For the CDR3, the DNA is TGTGCCAGCAGCTTGGAGCGCACAGATACGCAGTATTTT. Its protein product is CASSLERTDTQYF.

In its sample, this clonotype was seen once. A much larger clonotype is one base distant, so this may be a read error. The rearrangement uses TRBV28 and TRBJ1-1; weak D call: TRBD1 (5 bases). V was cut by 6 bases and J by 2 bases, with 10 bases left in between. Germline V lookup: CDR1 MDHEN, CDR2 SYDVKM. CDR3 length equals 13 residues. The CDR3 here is CASRPTANTEAFF. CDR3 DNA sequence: TGTGCCAGCAGACCGACAGCTAACACTGAAGCTTTCTTT.

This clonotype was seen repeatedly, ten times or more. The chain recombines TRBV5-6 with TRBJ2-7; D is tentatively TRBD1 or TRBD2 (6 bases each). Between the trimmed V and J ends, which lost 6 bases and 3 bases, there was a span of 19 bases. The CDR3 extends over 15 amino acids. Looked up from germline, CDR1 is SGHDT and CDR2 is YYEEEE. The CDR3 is CASTSEGGLDYEQYF. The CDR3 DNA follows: TGTGCCAGCACCTCGGAGGGGGGATTGGACTACGAGCAGTACTTC.

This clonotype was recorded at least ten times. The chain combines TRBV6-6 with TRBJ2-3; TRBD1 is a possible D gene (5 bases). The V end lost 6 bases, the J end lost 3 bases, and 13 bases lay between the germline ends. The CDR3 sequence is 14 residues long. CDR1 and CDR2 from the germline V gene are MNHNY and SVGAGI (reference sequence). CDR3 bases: TGTGCCAGCAGCCCGACAGAGCTAACAGATACGCAGTATTTT. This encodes CASSPTELTDTQYF.

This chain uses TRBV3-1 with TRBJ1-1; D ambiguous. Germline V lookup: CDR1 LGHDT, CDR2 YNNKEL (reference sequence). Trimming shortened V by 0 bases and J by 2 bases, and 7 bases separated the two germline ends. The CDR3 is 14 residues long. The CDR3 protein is CASSQEQTNTEAFF. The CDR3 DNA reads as TGTGCCAGCAGCCAAGAACAGACAAACACTGAAGCTTTCTTT.

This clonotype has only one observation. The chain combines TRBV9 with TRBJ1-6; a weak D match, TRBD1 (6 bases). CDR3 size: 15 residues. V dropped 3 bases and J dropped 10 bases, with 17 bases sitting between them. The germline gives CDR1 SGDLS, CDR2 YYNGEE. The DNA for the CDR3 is TGTGCCAGCAGCGCCCGATCAGGGGCCGAATCACCCCTCCACTTT. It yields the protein CASSARSGAESPLHF.

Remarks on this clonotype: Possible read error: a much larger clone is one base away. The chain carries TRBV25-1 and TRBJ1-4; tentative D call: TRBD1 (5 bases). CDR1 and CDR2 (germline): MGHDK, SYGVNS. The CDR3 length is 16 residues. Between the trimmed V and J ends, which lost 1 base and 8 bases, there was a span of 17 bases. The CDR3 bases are TGTGCCAGCAGTGAATCCCAGGCAGGGATCGGAGAAAAACTGTTTTTT. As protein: CASSESQAGIGEKLFF.

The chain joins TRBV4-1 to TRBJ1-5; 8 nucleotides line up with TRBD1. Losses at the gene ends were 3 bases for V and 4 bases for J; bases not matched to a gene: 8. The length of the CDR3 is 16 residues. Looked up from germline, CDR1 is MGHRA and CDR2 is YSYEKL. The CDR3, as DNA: TGCGCCAGCAGCCAGCCAGACAGGGGACGAAATCAGCCCCAGCATTTT. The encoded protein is CASSQPDRGRNQPQHF.

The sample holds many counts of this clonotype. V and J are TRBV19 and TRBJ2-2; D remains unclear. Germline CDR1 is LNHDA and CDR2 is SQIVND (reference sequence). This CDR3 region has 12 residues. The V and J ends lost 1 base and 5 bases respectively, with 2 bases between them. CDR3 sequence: CASSIGTGELFF. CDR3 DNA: TGTGCCAGTAGTATAGGGACCGGGGAGCTGTTTTTT. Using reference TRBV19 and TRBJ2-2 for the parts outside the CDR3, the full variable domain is DGGITQSPKYLFRKEGQNVTLSCEQNLNHDAMYWYRQDPGQGLRLIYYSQIVNDFQKGDIAEGYSVSREKKESFPLTVTSAQKNPTAFYLCASSIGTGELFFGEGSRLTVL.

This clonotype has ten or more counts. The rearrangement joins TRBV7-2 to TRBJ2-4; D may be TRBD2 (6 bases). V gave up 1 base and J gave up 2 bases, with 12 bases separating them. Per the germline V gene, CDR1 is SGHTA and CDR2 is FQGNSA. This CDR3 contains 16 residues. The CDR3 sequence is CASSLEPGGTKNIQYF. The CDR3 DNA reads TGTGCCAGCAGCTTAGAGCCAGGAGGGACCAAAAACATTCAGTACTTC. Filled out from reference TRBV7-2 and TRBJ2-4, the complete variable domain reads GAGVSQSPSNKVTEKGKDVELRCDPISGHTALYWYRQSLGQGLEFLIYFQGNSAPDKSGLPSDRFSAERTGGSVSTLTIQRTQQEDSAVYLCASSLEPGGTKNIQYFGAGTRLSVL.

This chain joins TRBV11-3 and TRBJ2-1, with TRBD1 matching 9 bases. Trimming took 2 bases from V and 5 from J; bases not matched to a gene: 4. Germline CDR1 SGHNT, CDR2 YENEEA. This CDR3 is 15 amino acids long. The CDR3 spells CASSLRGQGHNEQFF. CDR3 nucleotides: TGTGCCAGCAGCTTACGAGGACAGGGGCACAATGAGCAGTTCTTC.

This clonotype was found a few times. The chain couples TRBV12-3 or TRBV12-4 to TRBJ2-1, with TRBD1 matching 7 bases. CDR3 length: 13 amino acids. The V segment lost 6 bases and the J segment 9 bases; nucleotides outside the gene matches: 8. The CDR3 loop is CASRRTGNIEQFF. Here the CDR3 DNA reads TGTGCCAGCAGGAGGACAGGAAATATTGAGCAGTTCTTC.

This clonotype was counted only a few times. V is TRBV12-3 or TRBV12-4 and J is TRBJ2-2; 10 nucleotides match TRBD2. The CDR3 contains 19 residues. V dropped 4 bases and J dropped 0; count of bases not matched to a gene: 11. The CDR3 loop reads CASSSILLAGTSNTGELFF. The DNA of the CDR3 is TGTGCCAGCAGTTCAATTCTACTAGCGGGGACCTCGAACACCGGGGAGCTGTTTTTT.

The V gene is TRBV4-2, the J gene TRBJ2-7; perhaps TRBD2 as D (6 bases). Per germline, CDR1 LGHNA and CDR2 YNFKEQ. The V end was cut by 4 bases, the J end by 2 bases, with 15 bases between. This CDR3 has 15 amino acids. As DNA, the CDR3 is TGTGCCAGCAGCCCCGGGACTGGGGACCCCTACGAGCAGTACTTC. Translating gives CASSPGTGDPYEQYF.

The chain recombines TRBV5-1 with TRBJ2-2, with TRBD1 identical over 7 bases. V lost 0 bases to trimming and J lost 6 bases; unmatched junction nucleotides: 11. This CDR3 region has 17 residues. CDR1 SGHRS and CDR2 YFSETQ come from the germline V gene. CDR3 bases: TGCGCCAGCAGCTTGGCTCGGGACAGCCTCCGAGCCGGGGAGCTGTTTTTT. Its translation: CASSLARDSLRAGELFF.

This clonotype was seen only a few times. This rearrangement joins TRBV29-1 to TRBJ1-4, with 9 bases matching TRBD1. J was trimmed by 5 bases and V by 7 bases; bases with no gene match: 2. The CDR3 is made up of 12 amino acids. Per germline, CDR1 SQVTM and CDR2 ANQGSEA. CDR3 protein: CSAGTGNEKLFF. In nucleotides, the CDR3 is TGCAGCGCAGGGACAGGGAATGAAAAACTGTTTTTT.